The clone carrying this TCR beta chain was seen a few times. The antigen remains unidentified. Unique molecular identifiers featured in each of the TCR beta cDNA libraries. A population of roughly 0.95 to 10 million T cells gave rise to approximately 530,000 cDNA molecules. TCRdb passed the PCR reads through MiXCR, listing each CDR3 protein once. The sample has hundreds of thousands of distinct CDR3 sequences, about 60% seen once; the top ten hold approximately 11%. This entry is derived from a study of post-analysis software for immune sequencing data. Findings and caveats of the study: Five or six TRBV segments, TRBV5-6, TRBV5-1 and TRBV20-1 among them, were found more frequent in patients than controls. F measure clustering grouped samples strongly by preparation batch. The normalized Chao1 diversity of multiple sclerosis patients was significantly lower than that of controls.

CDR1 is MNHEY and CDR2 is SMNVEV in the germline V gene (reference sequence). The CDR3 totals 15 residues. Trimming took 3 bases from V and 2 from J; bases not matched to a gene: 4. The J gene is TRBJ2-7, the V gene TRBV27; the match to TRBD2 covers 10 bases. The sequence was obtained from a girl aged 2-9 years with multiple sclerosis. Material: blood. CDR3 region: CASSFGLAVTYEQYF. CDR3 sequence (DNA): TGTGCCAGCAGTTTTGGACTAGCGGTCACCTACGAGCAGTACTTC.